This TCR beta chain was obtained from a study of regulatory T cells in long-lasting Graves disease. The study, taken as a whole, reports: The researchers studied only peripheral blood, not thyroid tissue.

Combining iRepertoire HTBI primers with Arm-PCR of CDR3 regions, the authors built TCR beta libraries. Using its own MiXCR run on the multiplex PCR reads, TCRdb lists one record per CDR3 protein. The profile shows about 560,000 distinct CDR3 sequences, about 16% of them singletons. Sample time point: newly diagnosed GD, antithyroid drugs for less than 3 months. The TCR library was made from RNA extracted from PBMCs. The germline gives CDR1 SGHAT, CDR2 FQNNGV. The CDR3 consists of 16 residues. The ends lost 0 bases at V and 2 bases at J; junction bases unmatched: 7. This clonotype was detected ten times or more. The antigen is undetermined. These data are also associated with another study on T cells in Graves' hyperthyroidism and ophthalmopathy. That source adds: Exclusion of patients followed from uncontrolled infection, other autoimmune disease, pregnancy or lactation. Among clonotypes expanded in thyroid above 0.001, most were also found in blood.

The sequence came from a man between 18 and 35 years old with Graves disease. This sequence joins TRBV11-2 and TRBJ2-7; 7 bases map to TRBD1. The sample consisted of peripheral blood mononuclear cells (PBMCs), taken at new diagnosis, from a patient treated with antithyroid drugs. Written as DNA, the CDR3 is TGTGCCAGCAGCTTAGATCCAGCGCAGGGGGCCTACGAGCAGTACTTC. It encodes CASSLDPAQGAYEQYF.